The present TCR beta chain was sequenced within a study of OX40 agonist ivuxolimab in advanced cancers. Study-level points and caveats: Among the least clonally expanded were partial responders at 0.1-3.0 mg/kg.

The protocol was immunoSEQ multiplex PCR, while the TCRdb copy is restricted to in-frame clones and leaves out a portion. This sample has about 44,000 clones; 85% to 95% occur once, and the top ten carry about 15%. Notes on this clone: Its cognate antigen is unknown.

CDR1 and CDR2 (germline): MNHEY, SMNVEV (reference sequence). The CDR3 loop spans 13 amino acids. The trim removed 4 bases at V and 5 bases at J, leaving 2 bases unmatched. The sequence was obtained from an adult with an advanced solid tumor such as melanoma, head and neck, liver or kidney cancer. This specimen was CD4+ or CD8+ T cells sorted from blood, taken in a trial of the OX40 agonist ivuxolimab. This chain connects TRBV27 to TRBJ1-5; 7 nucleotides agree with TRBD1. The CDR3 DNA sequence: TGTGCCAGCAGTTACAGGGGCTATCAGCCCCAGCATTTT. Translated, it gives CASSYRGYQPQHF.